This T cell receptor beta chain derives from a study of identical twins. Findings and caveats of the study: A partial confounding effect on zero-insertion analyses could come from invariant MAIT and iNKT cells.

For this clonotype: Its matching antigen is unknown.

Healthy Caucasian donors formed the entire cohort. The CDR3 has 14 residues. The germline V gene encodes CDR1 WNHNN and CDR2 SYGVQD (reference sequence). The V end was cut by 0 bases, the J end by 13 bases, with 16 bases between. TCRdb reprocessed the 5' RACE reads with MiXCR, giving one entry per CDR3 protein. Among approximately 500,000 distinct CDR3 sequences, 20% to 25% were seen once, and the ten largest hold roughly 3%. These data were likewise used in another study, on T cells expressing NK-cell markers. This second study says: Where several donors were concerned, these clonotypes also led the CD3+CD56-NKG2C+ fraction.

Sequencing was performed on CD4+ T cells sorted from blood. The J gene is TRBJ2-1, the V gene TRBV10-1; D gene ambiguous. The clonotype originates from a woman younger than 30 in good health. This CDR3 reads CASSESRFSGVQFF. DNA of the CDR3: TGCGCCAGCAGTGAGTCTAGGTTCTCCGGTGTTCAGTTCTTC.